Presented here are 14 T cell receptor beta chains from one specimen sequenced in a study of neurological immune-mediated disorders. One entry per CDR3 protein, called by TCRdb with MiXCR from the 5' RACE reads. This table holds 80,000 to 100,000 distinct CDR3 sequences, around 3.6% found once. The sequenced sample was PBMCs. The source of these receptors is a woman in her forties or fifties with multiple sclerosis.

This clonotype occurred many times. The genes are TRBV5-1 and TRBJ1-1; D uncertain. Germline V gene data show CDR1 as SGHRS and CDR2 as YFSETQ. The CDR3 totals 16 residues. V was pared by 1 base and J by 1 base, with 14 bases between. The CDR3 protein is CASSLPPNQRNTEAFF. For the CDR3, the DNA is TGCGCCAGCAGCTTGCCCCCTAATCAAAGGAACACTGAAGCTTTCTTT.

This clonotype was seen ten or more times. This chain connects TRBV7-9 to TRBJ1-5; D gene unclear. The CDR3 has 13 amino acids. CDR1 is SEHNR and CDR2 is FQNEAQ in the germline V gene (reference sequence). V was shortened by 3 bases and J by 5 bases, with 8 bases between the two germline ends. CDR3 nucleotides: TGTGCCAGCAGCTTGAGTAGGGATCAGCCCCAGCATTTT. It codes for CASSLSRDQPQHF.

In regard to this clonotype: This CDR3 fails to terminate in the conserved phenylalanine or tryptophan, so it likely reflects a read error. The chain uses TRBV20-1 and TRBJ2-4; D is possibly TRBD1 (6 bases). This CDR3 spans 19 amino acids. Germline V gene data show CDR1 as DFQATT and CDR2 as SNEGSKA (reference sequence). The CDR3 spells CSARAYGTRDTVAKSIQYL. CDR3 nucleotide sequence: TGCAGTGCTAGAGCATATGGGACGAGGGACACCGTAGCCAAAAGCATTCAGTACCTC.

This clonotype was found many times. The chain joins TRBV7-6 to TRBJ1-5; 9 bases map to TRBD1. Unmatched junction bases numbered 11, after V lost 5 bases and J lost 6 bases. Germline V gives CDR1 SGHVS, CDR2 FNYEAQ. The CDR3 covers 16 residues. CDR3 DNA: TGTGCCAGCAGCCCCGGGACAGGGAACTCGGCTCAGCCCCAGCATTTT. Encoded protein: CASSPGTGNSAQPQHF.

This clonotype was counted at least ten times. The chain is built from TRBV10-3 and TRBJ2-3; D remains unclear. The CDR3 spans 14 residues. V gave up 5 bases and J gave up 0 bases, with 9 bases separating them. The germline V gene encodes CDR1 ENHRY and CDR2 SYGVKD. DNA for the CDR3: TGTGCCATCAGTATGGGGTCTAGCACAGATACGCAGTATTTT. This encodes CAISMGSSTDTQYF.

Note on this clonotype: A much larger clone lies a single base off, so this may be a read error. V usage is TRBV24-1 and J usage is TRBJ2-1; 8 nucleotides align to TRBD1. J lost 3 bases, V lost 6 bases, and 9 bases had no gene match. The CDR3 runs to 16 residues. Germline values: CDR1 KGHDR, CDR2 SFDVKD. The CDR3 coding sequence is TGTGCCACCAGTTCAGCAGGGGGCGCCTACTACAATGAGCAGTTCTTC. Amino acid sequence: CATSSAGGAYYNEQFF.

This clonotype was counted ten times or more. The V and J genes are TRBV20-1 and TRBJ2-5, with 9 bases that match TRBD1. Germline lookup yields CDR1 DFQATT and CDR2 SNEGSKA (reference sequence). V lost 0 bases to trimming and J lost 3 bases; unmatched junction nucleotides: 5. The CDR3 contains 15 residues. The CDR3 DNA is TGCAGTGCTAGAGATTTCCGGACAGGGGAAGAGACCCAGTACTTC. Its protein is CSARDFRTGEETQYF.

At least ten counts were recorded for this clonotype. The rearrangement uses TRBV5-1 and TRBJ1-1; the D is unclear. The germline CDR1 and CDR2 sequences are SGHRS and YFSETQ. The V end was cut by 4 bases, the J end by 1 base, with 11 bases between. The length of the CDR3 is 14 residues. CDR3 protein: CASSPHKGNTEAFF. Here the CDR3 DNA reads TGCGCCAGCAGCCCGCATAAGGGGAACACTGAAGCTTTCTTT.

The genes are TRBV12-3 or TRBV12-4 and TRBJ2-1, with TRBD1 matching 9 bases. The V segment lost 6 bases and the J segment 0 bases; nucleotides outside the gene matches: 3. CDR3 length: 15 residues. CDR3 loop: CASSSGQGSYNEQFF. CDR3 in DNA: TGTGCCAGCAGCTCGGGACAGGGCTCCTACAATGAGCAGTTCTTC.

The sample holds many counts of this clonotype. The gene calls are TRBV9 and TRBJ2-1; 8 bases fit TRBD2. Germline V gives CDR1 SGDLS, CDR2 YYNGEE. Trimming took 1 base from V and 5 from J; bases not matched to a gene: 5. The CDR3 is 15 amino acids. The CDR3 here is CASSVFVSGDNEQFF. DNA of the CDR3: TGTGCCAGCAGCGTATTTGTTAGCGGGGACAATGAGCAGTTCTTC.

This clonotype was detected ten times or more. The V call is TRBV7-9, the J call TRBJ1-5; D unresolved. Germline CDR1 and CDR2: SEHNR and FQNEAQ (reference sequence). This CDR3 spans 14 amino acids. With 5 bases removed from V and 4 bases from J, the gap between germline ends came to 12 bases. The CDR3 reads CASSAEGRNQPQHF. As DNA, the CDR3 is TGTGCCAGCAGCGCAGAGGGCCGAAATCAGCCCCAGCATTTT.

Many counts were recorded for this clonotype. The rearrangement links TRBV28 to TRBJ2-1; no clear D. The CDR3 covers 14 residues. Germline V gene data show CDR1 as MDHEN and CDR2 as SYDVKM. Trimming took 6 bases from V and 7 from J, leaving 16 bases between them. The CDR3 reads CASRLAGSPNEQFF. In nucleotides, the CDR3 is TGTGCCAGCAGGTTGGCCGGGTCGCCGAATGAGCAGTTCTTC.

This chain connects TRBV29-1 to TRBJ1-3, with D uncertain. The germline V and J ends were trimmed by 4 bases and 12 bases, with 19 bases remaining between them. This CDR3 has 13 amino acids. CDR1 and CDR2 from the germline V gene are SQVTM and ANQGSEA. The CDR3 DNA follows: TGCAGCGTTGTACCCTTCTCTGGAAAAAACATATATTTT. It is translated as CSVVPFSGKNIYF.

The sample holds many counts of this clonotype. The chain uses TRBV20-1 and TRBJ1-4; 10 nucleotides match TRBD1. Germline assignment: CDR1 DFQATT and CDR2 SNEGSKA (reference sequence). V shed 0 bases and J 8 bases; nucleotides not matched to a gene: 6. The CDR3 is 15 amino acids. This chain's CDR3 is CSAREWDRGREKLFF. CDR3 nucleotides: TGCAGTGCTAGAGAGTGGGACAGGGGAAGGGAAAAACTGTTTTTT.